There are a few counts of the clone carrying this TCR beta chain. Its antigen is currently unknown. The data were obtained in a study of CD8 T cells in ankylosing spondylitis. Findings and caveats of the study: About 8 highly homologous variants made up a TCR beta motif, and this motif appeared characteristic of ankylosing spondylitis blood. Disease-linked clones bore a CD8+ phenotype, appearing relatively rarely in peripheral blood. Reported data indicate significant enrichment of disease-linked clones within matched ankylosing spondylitis synovial fluid.

TCRdb reprocessed the 5' RACE reads with MiXCR, giving one entry per CDR3 protein. The sample yields approximately 250,000 distinct CDR3 sequences, roughly a quarter seen once. This CDR3 contains 14 residues. Germline V gene lookup returns CDR1 SNHLY and CDR2 FYNNEI. The V and J ends lost 4 bases and 9 bases, in that order; junction bases with no gene match: 5. The origin of this receptor is a male donor with ankylosing spondylitis or in good health (not recorded which). The V call is TRBV2, the J call TRBJ2-1; 11 bases line up with TRBD1. The specimen sequenced was blood, either unsorted or a sorted T cell fraction (not recorded which). DNA of the CDR3: TGTGCCAGCAGTGTTGGGGACAGGGGGACTGAGCAGTTCTTC. This codes for CASSVGDRGTEQFF. The full variable domain, in which reference TRBV2 and TRBJ2-1 provide the parts outside the CDR3, is EPEVTQTPSHQVTQMGQEVILRCVPISNHLYFYWYRQILGQKVEFLVSFYNNEISEKSEIFDDQFSVERPDGSNFTLKIRSTKLEDSAMYFCASSVGDRGTEQFFGPGTRLTVL.